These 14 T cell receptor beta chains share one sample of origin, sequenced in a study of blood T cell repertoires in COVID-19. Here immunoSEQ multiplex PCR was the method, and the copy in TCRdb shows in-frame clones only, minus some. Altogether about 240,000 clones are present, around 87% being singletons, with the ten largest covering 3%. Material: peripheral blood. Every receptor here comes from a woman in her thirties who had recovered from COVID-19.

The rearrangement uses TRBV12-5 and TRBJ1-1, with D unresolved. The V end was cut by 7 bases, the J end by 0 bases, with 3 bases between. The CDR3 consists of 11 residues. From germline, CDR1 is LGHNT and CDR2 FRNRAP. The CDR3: CASALNTEAFF. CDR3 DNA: TGTGCTAGTGCCTTGAACACTGAAGCTTTCTTT.

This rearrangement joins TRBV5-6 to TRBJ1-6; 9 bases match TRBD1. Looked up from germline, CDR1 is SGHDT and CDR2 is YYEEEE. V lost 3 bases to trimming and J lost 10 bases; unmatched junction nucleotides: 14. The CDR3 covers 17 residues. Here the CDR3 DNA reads TGTGCCAGCAGCTCCCGAACCTCTGGACAGGGGACCTCACCCCTCCACTTT. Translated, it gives CASSSRTSGQGTSPLHF.

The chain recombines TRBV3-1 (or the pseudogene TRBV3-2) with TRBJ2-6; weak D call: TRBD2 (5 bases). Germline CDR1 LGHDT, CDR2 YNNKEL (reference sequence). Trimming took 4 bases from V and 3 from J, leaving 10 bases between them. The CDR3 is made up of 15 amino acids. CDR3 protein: CASSRDGDGANVLTF. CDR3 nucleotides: TGTGCCAGCAGCCGCGACGGGGATGGGGCCAACGTCCTGACTTTC.

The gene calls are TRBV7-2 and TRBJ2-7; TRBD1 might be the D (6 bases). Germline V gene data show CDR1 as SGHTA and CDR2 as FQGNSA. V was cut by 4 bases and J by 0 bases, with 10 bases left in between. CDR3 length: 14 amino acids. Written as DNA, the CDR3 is TGTGCCAGCAGCTCGACAGGAAACTCCTACGAGCAGTACTTC. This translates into CASSSTGNSYEQYF.

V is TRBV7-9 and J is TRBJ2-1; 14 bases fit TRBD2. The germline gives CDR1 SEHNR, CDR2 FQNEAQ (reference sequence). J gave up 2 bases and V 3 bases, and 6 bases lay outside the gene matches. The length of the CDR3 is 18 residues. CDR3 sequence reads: CASSFPGTSGGPYNEQFF. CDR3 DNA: TGTGCCAGCAGCTTCCCCGGGACTAGCGGGGGCCCCTACAATGAGCAGTTCTTC.

The CDR3 nucleotides read TGTGCCAGCTCCCCTTCCGGAGGGGATTCACCCCTCCACTTT. Its translation is CASSPSGGDSPLHF. The gene calls are TRBV18 and TRBJ1-6, with a possible D match to TRBD1 (5 bases). Germline V gene data show CDR1 as KGHSH and CDR2 as LQKENI. The CDR3 has 14 amino acids. V shed 6 bases and J shed 8 bases, with 14 bases lying between them.

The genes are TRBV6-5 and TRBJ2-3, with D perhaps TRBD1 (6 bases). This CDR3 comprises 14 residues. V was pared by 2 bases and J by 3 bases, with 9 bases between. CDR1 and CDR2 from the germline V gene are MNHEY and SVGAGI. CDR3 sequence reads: CASSYDRRTDTQYF. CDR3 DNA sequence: TGTGCCAGCAGTTACGACAGGCGGACAGATACGCAGTATTTT.

The CDR3 here is CASSFGQPTDEQFF. The CDR3 nucleotides are TGCGCCAGCAGCTTTGGGCAGCCTACCGATGAGCAGTTCTTC. The genes are TRBV5-1 and TRBJ2-1; D remains ambiguous. The length of the CDR3 is 14 residues. In germline, CDR1 is SGHRS, CDR2 YFSETQ. V was clipped by 2 bases and J by 8 bases, with 14 bases between them. The full variable domain, completed using reference TRBV5-1 and TRBJ2-1, is KAGVTQTPRYLIKTRGQQVTLSCSPISGHRSVSWYQQTPGQGLQFLFEYFSETQRNKGNFPGRFSGRQFSNSRSEMNVSTLELGDSALYLCASSFGQPTDEQFFGPGTRLTVL.

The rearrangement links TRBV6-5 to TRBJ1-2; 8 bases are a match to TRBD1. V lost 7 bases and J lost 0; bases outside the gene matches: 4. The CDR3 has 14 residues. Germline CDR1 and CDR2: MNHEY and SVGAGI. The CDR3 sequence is CASKMTGANYGYTF. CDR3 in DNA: TGTGCCAGCAAGATGACAGGGGCTAACTATGGCTACACCTTC.

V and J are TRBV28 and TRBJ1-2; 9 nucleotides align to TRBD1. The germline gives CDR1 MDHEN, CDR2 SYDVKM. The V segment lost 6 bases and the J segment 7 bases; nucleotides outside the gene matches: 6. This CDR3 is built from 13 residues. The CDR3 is CASSPDRGGGYTF. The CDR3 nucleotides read TGTGCCAGCAGCCCAGACAGGGGGGGTGGCTACACCTTC.

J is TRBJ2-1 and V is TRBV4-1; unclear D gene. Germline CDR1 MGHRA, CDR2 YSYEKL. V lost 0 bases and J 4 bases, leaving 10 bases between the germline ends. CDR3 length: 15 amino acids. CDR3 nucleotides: TGCGCCAGCAGCCAAGATCGAGGCAGATACAATGAGCAGTTCTTC. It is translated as CASSQDRGRYNEQFF.

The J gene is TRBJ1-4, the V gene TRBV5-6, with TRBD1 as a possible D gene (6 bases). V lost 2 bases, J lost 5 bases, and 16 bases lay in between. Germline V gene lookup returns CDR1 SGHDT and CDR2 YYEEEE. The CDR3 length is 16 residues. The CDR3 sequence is CASSFGRRGGNEKLFF. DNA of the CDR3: TGTGCCAGCAGCTTCGGGCGCAGAGGGGGAAATGAAAAACTGTTTTTT.

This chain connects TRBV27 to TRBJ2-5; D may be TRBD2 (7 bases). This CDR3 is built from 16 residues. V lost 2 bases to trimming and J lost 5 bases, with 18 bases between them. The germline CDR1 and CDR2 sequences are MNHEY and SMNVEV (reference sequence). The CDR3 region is CASSLGRGGAAETQYF. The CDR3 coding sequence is TGTGCCAGCAGTTTAGGTAGGGGGGGCGCGGCGGAGACCCAGTACTTC.

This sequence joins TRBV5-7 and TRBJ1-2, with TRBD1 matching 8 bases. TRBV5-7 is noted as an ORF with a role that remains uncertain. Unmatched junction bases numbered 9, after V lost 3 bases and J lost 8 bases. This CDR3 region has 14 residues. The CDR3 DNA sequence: TGTGCCAGCAGCTCCGACAGGGGTTGGTGGGGCTACACCTTC. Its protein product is CASSSDRGWWGYTF.